This TCR beta chain was sequenced during a study of cytomegalovirus exposure and HLA in healthy donors. Across the whole study: HLA-typed donors contributed 80 million or so unique TCRs, which were held in an early data release.

Study-wide points: The authors later found HLA-associated TCR beta chains more clonally expanded than equally common others.

The PCR used 60 Vbeta and 13 Jbeta primers. Data came from immunoSEQ multiplex PCR; TCRdb stores just in-frame clones and leaves some out. The data contain some 170,000 clones, over 60% of them singletons. This clone was found once. The target antigen is unknown. V was shortened by 2 bases and J by 8 bases, with 13 bases between the two germline ends. The CDR3 length is 13 residues. CDR1 is MNHNS and CDR2 is SASEGT in the germline V gene. The specimen sequenced was PBMCs. This TCR derives from a man aged 35-49 years in good health and CMV-seropositive. The rearrangement joins TRBV6-1 to TRBJ2-7, with D possibly matching TRBD1 (5 bases). CDR3 residues: CASSERGRNKQYF. CDR3 nucleotide sequence: TGTGCCAGCAGTGAAAGGGGTAGGAACAAGCAGTACTTC.